This T cell receptor beta chain was documented in a study of blood T cell repertoires in COVID-19 (dated by TCRdb to 2020 to 2021). At the level of the whole study: Samples covering the acute and convalescent phases of COVID-19 were provided by collaborators in the United States, Italy and Spain. The material from the prospective study consisted of cDNA or gDNA derived from T cells, B-cell-depleted T cells, or PBMCs. Deeply sampled blood TCRbeta repertoires from subjects exposed to, actively infected with, or recovered from COVID-19 were included in the dataset. The repertoires were released in a freely available public database intended as a resource for research on the immune response to SARS-CoV-2. The samples were drawn from the first 160 participants of the ongoing ImmuneRACE study and from over a thousand subjects provided by 6 global collaborators. Nearly every sample came with metadata listing a de-identified subject ID, COVID-19 status, age in years and sex. HLA class I and class II types, where available, came from metadata supplied by the sample provider rather than from assay-based typing. Study-level results and caveats: The quantity of clinical and demographic metadata differed by source and by participant and was supplied without curation.

TCRbeta CDR3 regions were amplified from genomic DNA using the immunoSEQ Assay, a bias-controlled multiplex PCR. The paper's data handling went like this. Nucleated cell counts per sample were estimated from amplification of reference gene primers within the assay. Sequence reads were collapsed and filtered to measure the absolute abundance of every unique TCRbeta CDR3 rearrangement. For each sample, productive Simpson clonality was calculated by taking the square root of Simpson's diversity index across productive rearrangements. TCRdb's version of the immuneACCESS table is confined to in-frame rearrangements and falls short of the full clone set. An unresolved V gene accounts for under half of the shortfall where checked; the remainder is of unknown origin. V, J and clone size are those of that table, while D and trimming were read from the DNA. The sample table lists over 300,000 clones, roughly 90% of them with a count of one. The ten top clones hold roughly 6.7% of the sample.

A second Seattle source provided samples from volunteer blood donors who had recovered from COVID-19. Collaborating institutions collected whole blood in K2EDTA tubes following their own protocols. For TCRbeta analysis, collaborators shipped samples as frozen whole blood, isolated PBMCs, or DNA extracted from either of those sample types. The CDR3 runs 15 residues from the cysteine to the phenylalanine. CDR3 DNA only is kept here, 45 bases in frame from base 1. The germline V gene gives CDR1 as MNHEY and CDR2 as SVGAGI. Unmatched junction bases come to 10, with V trimmed by 7 bases and J by 2 bases. Comments on this clone: No cognate antigen has been identified for it. Base qualities are not provided; no much larger clone lies one nucleotide away.

This TCR was recovered from a man aged 18 to 30 who had recovered from COVID-19. Sequences were obtained from peripheral blood. Recombination connected TRBV6-5 to TRBJ2-7; 8 junctional bases match TRBD2. The bases read TGTGCCAGCACAACAGCGGGAGACGGGGCCTACGAGCAGTACTTC. Translated, this is CASTTAGDGAYEQYF.